This T cell receptor beta chain was captured in a study of beta chain features in type 1 diabetes. This clone was seen a handful of times. The authors reverse transcribed all of the isolated RNA, so sequencing captured expressed TCRB transcripts. The study sequenced naive, central memory and regulatory T cell samples to an average of approximately 4 million reads. Clones were read by immunoSEQ multiplex PCR, and TCRdb kept only the in-frame ones, dropping some. The table shows about 370,000 clones, with over 12% occurring only once. The specimen was naive CD4+ T cells from blood. The origin of this receptor is a woman between 18 and 29 years old in good health.

In DNA, the CDR3 is TGTGCCAGCAGTTCCCTACTAGCGGGTTCCTACAATGAGCAGTTCTTC. This sequence encodes CASSSLLAGSYNEQFF. This chain joins TRBV6-5 and TRBJ2-1, with TRBD2 matching 9 bases. The J segment lost 1 base and the V segment lost 4 bases, leaving 5 bases of the junction unmatched. Per germline, CDR1 MNHEY and CDR2 SVGAGI. The CDR3 is 16 amino acids.